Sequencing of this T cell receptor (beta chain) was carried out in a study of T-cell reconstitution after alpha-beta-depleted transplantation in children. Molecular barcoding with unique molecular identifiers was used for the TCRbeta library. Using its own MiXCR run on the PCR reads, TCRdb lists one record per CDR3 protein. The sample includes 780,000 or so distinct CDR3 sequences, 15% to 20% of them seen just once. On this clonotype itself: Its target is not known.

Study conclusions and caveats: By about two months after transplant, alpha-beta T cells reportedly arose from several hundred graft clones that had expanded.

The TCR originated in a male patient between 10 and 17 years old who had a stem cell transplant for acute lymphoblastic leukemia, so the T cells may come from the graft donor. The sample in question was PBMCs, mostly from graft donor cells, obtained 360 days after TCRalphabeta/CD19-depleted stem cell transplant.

Written as DNA, the CDR3 is TGTGCCAGCAGTTTATTGGAGCCCTCCTACAATGAGCAGTTCTTC. Translated: CASSLLEPSYNEQFF. V is TRBV27 and J is TRBJ2-1, with D unresolved. Trimming removed 1 base at V and 0 bases at J, with 7 bases between. Germline values: CDR1 MNHEY, CDR2 SMNVEV (reference sequence). This CDR3 contains 15 residues.